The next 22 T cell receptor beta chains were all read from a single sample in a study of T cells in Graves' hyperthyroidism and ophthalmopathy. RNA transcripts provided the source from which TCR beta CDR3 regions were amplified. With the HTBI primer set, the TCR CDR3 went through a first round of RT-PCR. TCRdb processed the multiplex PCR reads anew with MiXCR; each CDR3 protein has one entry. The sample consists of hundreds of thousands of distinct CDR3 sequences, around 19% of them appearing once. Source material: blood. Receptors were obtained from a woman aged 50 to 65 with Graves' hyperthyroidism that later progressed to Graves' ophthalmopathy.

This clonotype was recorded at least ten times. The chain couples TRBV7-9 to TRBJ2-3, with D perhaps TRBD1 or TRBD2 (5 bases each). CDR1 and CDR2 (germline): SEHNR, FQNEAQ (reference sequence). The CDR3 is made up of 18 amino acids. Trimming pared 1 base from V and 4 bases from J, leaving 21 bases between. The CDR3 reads CASSLVLVQGGGSDTQYF. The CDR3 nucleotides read TGTGCCAGCAGCTTAGTTCTGGTGCAGGGTGGAGGTTCAGATACGCAGTATTTT.

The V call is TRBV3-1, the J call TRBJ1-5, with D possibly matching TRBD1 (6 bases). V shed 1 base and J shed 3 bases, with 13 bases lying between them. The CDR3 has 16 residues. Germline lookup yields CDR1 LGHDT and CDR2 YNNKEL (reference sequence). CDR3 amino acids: CASSQGDNSYNQPQHF. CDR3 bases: TGTGCCAGCAGCCAAGGGGACAACTCCTACAATCAGCCCCAGCATTTT.

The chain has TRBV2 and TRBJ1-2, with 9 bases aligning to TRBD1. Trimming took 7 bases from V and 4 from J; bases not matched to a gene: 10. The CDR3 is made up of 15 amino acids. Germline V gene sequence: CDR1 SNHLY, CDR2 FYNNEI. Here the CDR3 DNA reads TGTGCCAGCAATACCCTGGGACAGGGACTCTATGGCTACACCTTC. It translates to CASNTLGQGLYGYTF.

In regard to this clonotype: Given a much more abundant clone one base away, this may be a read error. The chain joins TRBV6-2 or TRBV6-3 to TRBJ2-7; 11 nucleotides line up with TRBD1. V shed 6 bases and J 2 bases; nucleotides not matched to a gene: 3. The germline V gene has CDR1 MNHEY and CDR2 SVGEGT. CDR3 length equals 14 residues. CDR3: CASRVDRGPYEQYF. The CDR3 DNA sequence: TGTGCCAGCAGGGTGGACAGGGGGCCCTACGAGCAGTACTTC.

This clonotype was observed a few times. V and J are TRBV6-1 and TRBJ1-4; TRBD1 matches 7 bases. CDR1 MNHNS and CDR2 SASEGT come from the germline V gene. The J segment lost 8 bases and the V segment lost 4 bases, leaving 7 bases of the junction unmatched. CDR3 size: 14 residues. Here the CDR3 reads CASSGGQEGEKLFF. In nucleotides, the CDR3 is TGTGCCAGCAGTGGTGGACAGGAGGGGGAAAAACTGTTTTTT.

CDR3 coding DNA: TGTGCCAGCAGTTACTCTGCTAGCGGAAATGAGCAGTTCTTC. Residues: CASSYSASGNEQFF. This chain joins TRBV6-6 and TRBJ2-1; 7 bases match TRBD2. The junction had 3 bases not matched to a gene; V was cut back by 0 bases and J by 7 bases. The CDR3 spans 14 residues. From germline, CDR1 is MNHNY and CDR2 SVGAGI (reference sequence).

CDR3 sequence: CASSGLDGVANPNTEAFF. In DNA form, the CDR3 reads TGTGCCAGCAGTGGGCTTGATGGTGTCGCGAACCCGAACACTGAAGCTTTCTTT. J is TRBJ1-1 and V is TRBV6-2 or TRBV6-3; D not certain. From germline, CDR1 is MNHEY and CDR2 SVGEGT. This CDR3 comprises 18 residues. Between the trimmed V and J ends, which lost 5 bases and 1 base, there was a span of 23 bases.

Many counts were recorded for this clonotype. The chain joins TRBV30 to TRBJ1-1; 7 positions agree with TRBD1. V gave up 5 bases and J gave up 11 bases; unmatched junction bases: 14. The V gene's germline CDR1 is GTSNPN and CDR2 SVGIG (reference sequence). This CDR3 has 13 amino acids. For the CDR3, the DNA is TGTGCCTGGGGGGGGGATTTCGGACAGGCGGCTTTCTTT. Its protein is CAWGGDFGQAAFF.

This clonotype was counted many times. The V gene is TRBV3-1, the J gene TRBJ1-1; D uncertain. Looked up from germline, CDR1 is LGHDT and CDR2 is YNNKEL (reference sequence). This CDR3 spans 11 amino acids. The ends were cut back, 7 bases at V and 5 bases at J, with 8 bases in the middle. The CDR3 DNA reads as TGTGCCAGCACCTGGCGGACTGAAGCTTTCTTT. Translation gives CASTWRTEAFF.

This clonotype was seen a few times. CDR3 coding DNA: TGTGCCAGCAGTTACCTACGACAGGCTAATCAGCCCCAGCATTTT. The encoded protein is CASSYLRQANQPQHF. This chain uses TRBV6-5 with TRBJ1-5; D is possibly TRBD1 (6 bases). The CDR3 consists of 15 residues. The V gene lost 2 bases and the J gene lost 4 bases, with 12 bases spanning the gap. Germline V CDR1 and CDR2: MNHEY, SVGAGI.

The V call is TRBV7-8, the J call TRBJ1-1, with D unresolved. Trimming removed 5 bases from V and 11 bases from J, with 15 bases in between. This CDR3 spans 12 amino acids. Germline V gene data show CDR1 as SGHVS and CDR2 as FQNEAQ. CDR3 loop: CASSLETGMAFF. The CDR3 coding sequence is TGTGCCAGCAGCCTGGAAACTGGAATGGCTTTCTTT.

CDR3 coding DNA: TGCAGTGCTAGTTCTTGGACTAGCGGGCTTTACGAGCAGTACTTC. This encodes CSASSWTSGLYEQYF. The chain employs TRBV20-1 and TRBJ2-7, with TRBD2 matching 11 bases. The trim removed 3 bases at V and 4 bases at J, leaving 8 bases unmatched. The CDR3 spans 15 residues. Germline V CDR1 and CDR2: DFQATT, SNEGSKA (reference sequence).

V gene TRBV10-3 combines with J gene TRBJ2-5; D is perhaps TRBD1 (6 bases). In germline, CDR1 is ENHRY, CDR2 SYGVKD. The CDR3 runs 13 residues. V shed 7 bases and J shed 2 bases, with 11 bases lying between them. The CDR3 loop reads CAITPGQQETQYF. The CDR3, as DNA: TGTGCCATCACCCCAGGACAGCAAGAGACCCAGTACTTC.

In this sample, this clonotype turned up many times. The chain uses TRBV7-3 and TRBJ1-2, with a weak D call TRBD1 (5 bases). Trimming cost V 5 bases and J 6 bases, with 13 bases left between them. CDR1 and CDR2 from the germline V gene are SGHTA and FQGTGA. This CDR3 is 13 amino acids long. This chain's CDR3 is CASSQNVGDGYTF. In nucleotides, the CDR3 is TGTGCCAGCAGCCAAAATGTGGGGGATGGCTACACCTTC.

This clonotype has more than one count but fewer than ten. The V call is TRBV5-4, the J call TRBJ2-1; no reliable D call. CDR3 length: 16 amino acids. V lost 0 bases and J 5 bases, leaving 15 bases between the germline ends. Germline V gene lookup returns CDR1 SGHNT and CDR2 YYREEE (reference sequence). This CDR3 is CASSLAHARTDNEQFF. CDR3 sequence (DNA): TGTGCCAGCAGCTTGGCTCACGCCAGGACCGACAATGAGCAGTTCTTC.

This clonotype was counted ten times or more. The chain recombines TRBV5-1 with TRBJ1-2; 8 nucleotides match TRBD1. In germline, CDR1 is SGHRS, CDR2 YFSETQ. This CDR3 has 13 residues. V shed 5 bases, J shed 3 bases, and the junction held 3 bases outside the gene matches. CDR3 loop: CASRVDRDYGYTF. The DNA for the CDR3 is TGCGCCAGCAGGGTGGACAGGGACTATGGCTACACCTTC.

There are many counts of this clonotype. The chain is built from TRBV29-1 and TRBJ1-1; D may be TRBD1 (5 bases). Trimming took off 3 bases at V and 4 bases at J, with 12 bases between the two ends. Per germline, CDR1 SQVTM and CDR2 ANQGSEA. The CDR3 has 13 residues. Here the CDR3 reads CSVEVAGRTEAFF. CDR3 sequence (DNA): TGCAGCGTTGAGGTAGCAGGGCGCACTGAAGCTTTCTTT.

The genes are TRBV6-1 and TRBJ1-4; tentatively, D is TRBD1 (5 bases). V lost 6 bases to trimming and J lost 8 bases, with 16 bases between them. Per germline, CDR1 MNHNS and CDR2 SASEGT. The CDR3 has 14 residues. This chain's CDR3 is CASRRIYRGEKLFF. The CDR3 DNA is TGTGCCAGCAGACGGATTTACCGGGGCGAAAAACTGTTTTTT.

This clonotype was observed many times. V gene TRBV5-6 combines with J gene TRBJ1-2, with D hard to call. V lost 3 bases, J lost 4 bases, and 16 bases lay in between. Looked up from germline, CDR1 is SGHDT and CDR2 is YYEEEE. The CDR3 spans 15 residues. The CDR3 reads CASSSGPGESYGYTF. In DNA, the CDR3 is TGTGCCAGCAGCTCCGGACCGGGAGAGAGCTATGGCTACACCTTC.

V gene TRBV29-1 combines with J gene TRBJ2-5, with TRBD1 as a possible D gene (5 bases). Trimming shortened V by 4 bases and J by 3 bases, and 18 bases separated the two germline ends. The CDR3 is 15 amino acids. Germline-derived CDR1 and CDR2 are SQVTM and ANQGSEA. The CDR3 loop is CSVAFVLTAKETQYF. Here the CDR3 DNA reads TGCAGCGTTGCTTTCGTTTTGACAGCTAAAGAGACCCAGTACTTC.

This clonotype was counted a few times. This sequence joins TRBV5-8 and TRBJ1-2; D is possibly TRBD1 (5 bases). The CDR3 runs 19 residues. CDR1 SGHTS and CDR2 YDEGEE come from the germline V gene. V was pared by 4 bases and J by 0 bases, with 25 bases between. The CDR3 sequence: CASSPMGGPFPSANYGYTF. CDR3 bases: TGTGCCAGCAGCCCGATGGGGGGACCCTTTCCCTCGGCTAACTATGGCTACACCTTC.

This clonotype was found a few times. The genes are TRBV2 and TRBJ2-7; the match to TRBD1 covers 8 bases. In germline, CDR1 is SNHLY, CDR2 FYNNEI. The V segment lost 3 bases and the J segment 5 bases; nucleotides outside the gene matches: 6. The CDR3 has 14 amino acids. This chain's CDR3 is CASSDQGALDEQYF. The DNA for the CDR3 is TGTGCCAGCAGTGATCAGGGGGCGTTAGACGAGCAGTACTTC.